This T cell receptor (beta chain) was sequenced during a study of technical replicates of blood from a few donors. Only in-frame clones appear in the TCRdb table, and some are missing; sequencing was by immunoSEQ multiplex PCR. The profile shows 98,000 or so clones, roughly 95% of them singletons. V gave up 0 bases and J gave up 7 bases; unmatched junction bases: 11. This CDR3 spans 17 amino acids. Germline V gives CDR1 SGHNT, CDR2 YYREEE (reference sequence). This rearrangement joins TRBV5-4 to TRBJ1-4, with TRBD1 matching 8 bases. Sequencing was carried out using T cells isolated from PBMCs. This TCR was recovered from a human donor in good health. The CDR3 coding sequence is TGTGCCAGCAGCTTGGCCCACAACAGGGGGTATGGTGAAAAACTGTTTTTT. It translates to CASSLAHNRGYGEKLFF.